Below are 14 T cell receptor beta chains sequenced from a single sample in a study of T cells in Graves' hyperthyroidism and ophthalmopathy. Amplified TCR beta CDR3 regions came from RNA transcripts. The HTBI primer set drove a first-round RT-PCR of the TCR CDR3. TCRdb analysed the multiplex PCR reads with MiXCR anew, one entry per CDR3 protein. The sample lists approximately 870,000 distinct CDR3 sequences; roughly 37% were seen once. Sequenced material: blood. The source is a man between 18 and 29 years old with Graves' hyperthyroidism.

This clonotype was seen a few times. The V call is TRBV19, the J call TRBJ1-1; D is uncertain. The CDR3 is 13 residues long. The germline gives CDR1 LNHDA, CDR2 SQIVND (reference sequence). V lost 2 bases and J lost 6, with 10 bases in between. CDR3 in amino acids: CASSIYDTAEAFF. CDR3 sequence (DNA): TGTGCCAGTAGTATATACGATACGGCTGAAGCTTTCTTT.

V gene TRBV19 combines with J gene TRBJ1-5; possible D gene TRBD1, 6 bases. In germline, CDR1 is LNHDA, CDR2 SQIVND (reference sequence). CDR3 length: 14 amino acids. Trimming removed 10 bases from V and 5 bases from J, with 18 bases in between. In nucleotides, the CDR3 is TGTGCCACCGCCTCGGGGGGGCAATATCAGCCCCAGCATTTT. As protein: CATASGGQYQPQHF.

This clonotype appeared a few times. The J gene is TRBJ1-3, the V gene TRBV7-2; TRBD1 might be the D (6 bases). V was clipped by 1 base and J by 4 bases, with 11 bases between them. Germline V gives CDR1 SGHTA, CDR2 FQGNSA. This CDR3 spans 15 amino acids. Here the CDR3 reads CASSLVGGAGNTIYF. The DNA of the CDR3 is TGTGCCAGCAGCTTAGTGGGGGGCGCAGGAAACACCATATATTTT. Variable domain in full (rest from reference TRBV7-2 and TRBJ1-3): GAGVSQSPSNKVTEKGKDVELRCDPISGHTALYWYRQSLGQGLEFLIYFQGNSAPDKSGLPSDRFSAERTGGSVSTLTIQRTQQEDSAVYLCASSLVGGAGNTIYFGEGSWLTVV.

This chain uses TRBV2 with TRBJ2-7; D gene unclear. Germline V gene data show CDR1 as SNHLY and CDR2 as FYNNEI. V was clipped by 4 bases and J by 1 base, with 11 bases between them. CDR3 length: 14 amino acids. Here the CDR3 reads CASSGDGISYEQYF. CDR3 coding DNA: TGTGCCAGCAGTGGGGATGGGATTTCCTACGAGCAGTACTTC. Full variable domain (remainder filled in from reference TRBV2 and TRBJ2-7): EPEVTQTPSHQVTQMGQEVILRCVPISNHLYFYWYRQILGQKVEFLVSFYNNEISEKSEIFDDQFSVERPDGSNFTLKIRSTKLEDSAMYFCASSGDGISYEQYFGPGTRLTVT.

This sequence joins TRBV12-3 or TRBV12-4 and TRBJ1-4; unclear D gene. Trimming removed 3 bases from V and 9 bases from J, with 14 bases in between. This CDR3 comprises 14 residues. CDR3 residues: CASSFRRGSKKLFF. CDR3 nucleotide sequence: TGTGCCAGCAGTTTTAGGCGAGGGTCGAAAAAACTGTTTTTT.

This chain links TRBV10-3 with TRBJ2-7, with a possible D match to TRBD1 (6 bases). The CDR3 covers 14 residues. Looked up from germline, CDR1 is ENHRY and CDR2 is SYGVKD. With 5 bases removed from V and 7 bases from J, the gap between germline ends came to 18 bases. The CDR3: CAISPLQGTREQYF. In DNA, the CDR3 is TGTGCCATCAGTCCTCTACAGGGAACCAGAGAGCAGTACTTC.

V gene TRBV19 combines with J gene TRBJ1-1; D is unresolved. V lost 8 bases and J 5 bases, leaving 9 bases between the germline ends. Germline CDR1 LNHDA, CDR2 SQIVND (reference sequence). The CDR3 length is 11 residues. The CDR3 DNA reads TGTGCCAGTGATGGGGATACTGAAGCTTTCTTT. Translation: CASDGDTEAFF.

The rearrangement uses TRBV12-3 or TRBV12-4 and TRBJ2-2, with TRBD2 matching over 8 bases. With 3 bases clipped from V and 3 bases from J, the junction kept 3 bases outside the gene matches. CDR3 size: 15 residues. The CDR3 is CASSFERGYTGELFF. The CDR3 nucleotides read TGTGCCAGCAGTTTTGAGCGGGGGTACACCGGGGAGCTGTTTTTT.

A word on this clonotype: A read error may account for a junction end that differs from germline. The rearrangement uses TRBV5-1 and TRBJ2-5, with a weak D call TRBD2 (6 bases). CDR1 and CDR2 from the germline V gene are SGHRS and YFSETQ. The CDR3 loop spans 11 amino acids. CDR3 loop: CASSTGEDQYF. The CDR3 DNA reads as TGTGCCAGCTCAACGGGGGAAGACCAGTACTTC. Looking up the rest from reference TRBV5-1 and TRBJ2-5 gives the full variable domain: KAGVTQTPRYLIKTRGQQVTLSCSPISGHRSVSWYQQTPGQGLQFLFEYFSETQRNKGNFPGRFSGRQFSNSRSEMNVSTLELGDSALYLCASSTGEDQYFGPGTRLLVL.

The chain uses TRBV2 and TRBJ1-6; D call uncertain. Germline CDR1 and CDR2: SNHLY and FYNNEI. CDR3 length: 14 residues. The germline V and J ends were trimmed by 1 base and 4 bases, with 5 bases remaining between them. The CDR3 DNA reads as TGTGCCAGCAGTGAAGTTGAGTATAATTCACCCCTCCACTTT. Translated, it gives CASSEVEYNSPLHF.

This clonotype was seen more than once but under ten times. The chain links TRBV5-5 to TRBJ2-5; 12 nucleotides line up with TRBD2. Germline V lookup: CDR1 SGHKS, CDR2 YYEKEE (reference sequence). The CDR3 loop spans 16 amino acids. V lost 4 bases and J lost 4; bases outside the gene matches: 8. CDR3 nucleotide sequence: TGTGCCAGCAGCCCCGGACTAGCGGGGTACGGAGAGACCCAGTACTTC. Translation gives CASSPGLAGYGETQYF.

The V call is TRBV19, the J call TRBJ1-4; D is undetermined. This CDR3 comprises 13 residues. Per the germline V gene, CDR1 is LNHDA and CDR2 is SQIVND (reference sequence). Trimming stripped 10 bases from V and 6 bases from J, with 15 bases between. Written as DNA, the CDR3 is TGTGCCACGACCTTAAAGGGCGATGAAAAACTGTTTTTT. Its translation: CATTLKGDEKLFF. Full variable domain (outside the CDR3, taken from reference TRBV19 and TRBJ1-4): DGGITQSPKYLFRKEGQNVTLSCEQNLNHDAMYWYRQDPGQGLRLIYYSQIVNDFQKGDIAEGYSVSREKKESFPLTVTSAQKNPTAFYLCATTLKGDEKLFFGSGTQLSVL.

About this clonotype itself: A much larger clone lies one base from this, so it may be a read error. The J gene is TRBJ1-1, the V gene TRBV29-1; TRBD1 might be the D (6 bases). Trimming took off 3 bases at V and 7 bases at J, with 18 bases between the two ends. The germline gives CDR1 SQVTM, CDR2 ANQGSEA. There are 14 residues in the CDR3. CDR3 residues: CSVDKGGAGNEAFF. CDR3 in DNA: TGCAGCGTTGATAAAGGGGGGGCAGGCAATGAAGCTTTCTTT.

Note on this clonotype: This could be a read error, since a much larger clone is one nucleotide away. The CDR3 sequence: CSVGLAGTGELFF. CDR3 coding DNA: TGCAGCGTGGGGCTAGCAGGCACCGGGGAGCTGTTTTTT. The V and J genes are TRBV29-1 and TRBJ2-2; D is possibly TRBD1 or TRBD2 (5 bases each). This CDR3 has 13 amino acids. The germline V and J ends were trimmed by 6 bases and 4 bases, with 12 bases remaining between them. Germline V gives CDR1 SQVTM, CDR2 ANQGSEA.